The entry below describes one T cell receptor beta chain. The data originate from a study of cytomegalovirus exposure and HLA in healthy donors. This PCR relied on a set of 60 Vbeta primers and 13 Jbeta primers. Repertoires were generated with immunoSEQ multiplex PCR, while TCRdb's copy carries only in-frame clones and drops some. The sample has 150,000 to 200,000 clones, over 75% seen once. Deletions cut 10 bases from V and 0 bases from J, with 13 bases between. This CDR3 is 13 amino acids long. CDR1 is PRHDT and CDR2 is FYEKMQ in the germline V gene (reference sequence). The origin of this receptor is a woman in her 30s in good health and CMV-seronegative. Sequencing used PBMCs. The V and J genes are TRBV13 and TRBJ2-7, with D possibly TRBD1 on 6 matching bases. The CDR3: CATKTGLSYEQYF. The DNA for the CDR3 is TGTGCCACCAAGACAGGCCTCTCCTACGAGCAGTACTTC.